This T cell receptor beta chain was observed in a study of blood T cell repertoires in COVID-19. Study summary: Sites across the United States, Italy and Spain contributed samples from acute and convalescent COVID-19. PBMCs, B-cell-depleted T cells, or T cells were the source of the cDNA or gDNA that made up the material.

Original methodology: Cell counts per sample came from amplifying reference gene primers. Method: immunoSEQ multiplex PCR; TCRdb's copy keeps in-frame clones and lacks some. That table supplies the V and J calls and clone size; D and trimming were determined from the DNA. Altogether over 150,000 clones are present, 60% to 80% being singletons, with the ten largest covering approximately 2.6%. Germline-derived CDR1 and CDR2 are MNHNY and SVGAGI (reference sequence). The CDR3 sequence is 18 residues long. With V trimmed by 5 bases and J by 8 bases, 17 bases remained unmatched. Sequencing was done on a sample of peripheral blood. The TCR was taken from a man in his sixties or seventies with acute or convalescent COVID-19. This chain links TRBV6-6 with TRBJ1-4, with 10 positions matching TRBD1. CDR3 nucleotides: TGTGCCAGCAGTCTCTCGACCCAACCGGGACAGGGGAGGGAAAAACTGTTTTTT. It encodes CASSLSTQPGQGREKLFF.